These 19 T cell receptor beta chains share one sample of origin, sequenced in a study of blood T cells in healthy people across ages. Using a J-beta primer mix together with a sample-barcoded 5' primer, a second PCR was run for roughly 6 to 12 cycles. From the 5' RACE reads, TCRdb called clonotypes with MiXCR, one entry per CDR3 protein. Here the sample spans roughly 930,000 distinct CDR3 sequences, about 48% being singletons. Input material: blood. These receptor sequences come from a man younger than 40 in good health.

The rearrangement uses TRBV29-1 and TRBJ1-4; 8 positions match TRBD1. Losses at the gene ends were 7 bases for V and 8 bases for J; bases not matched to a gene: 9. The germline CDR1 and CDR2 sequences are SQVTM and ANQGSEA. The CDR3 loop spans 13 amino acids. The CDR3 is CSAVQGVGEKLFF. The CDR3 nucleotides read TGCAGCGCTGTACAGGGGGTGGGGGAAAAACTGTTTTTT.

This chain uses TRBV7-9 with TRBJ1-2; D call uncertain. Trimming cost V 3 bases and J 3 bases, with 8 bases left between them. There are 13 residues in the CDR3. Germline V gene data show CDR1 as SEHNR and CDR2 as FQNEAQ (reference sequence). Here the CDR3 DNA reads TGTGCCAGCAGCTTGGTTTCAGACTATGGCTACACCTTC. Translated: CASSLVSDYGYTF.

The chain has TRBV19 and TRBJ1-2, with 11 bases identical to TRBD1. This CDR3 contains 16 residues. Germline assignment: CDR1 LNHDA and CDR2 SQIVND (reference sequence). V shed 6 bases and J 6 bases; nucleotides not matched to a gene: 12. In nucleotides, the CDR3 is TGTGCCAGTAGCTTCGTGAGTGGACAGGGGGCCCATGGCTACACCTTC. Protein: CASSFVSGQGAHGYTF.

This clonotype was observed a handful of times. The gene calls are TRBV21-1 and TRBJ2-3. TRBV21-1 is recorded as a pseudogene. The CDR3 spans 13 residues. In nucleotides, the CDR3 is TGTGCCAGCAGCAAAGTCGGTGGAGATACGCAGTATTTT. Encoded protein: CASSKVGGDTQYF.

This clonotype has a handful of counts. The chain links TRBV7-9 to TRBJ2-1; 10 positions match TRBD2. The CDR3 loop spans 15 amino acids. The germline CDR1 and CDR2 sequences are SEHNR and FQNEAQ (reference sequence). V gave up 2 bases and J gave up 6 bases; unmatched junction bases: 4. The CDR3 region has the DNA TGTGCCAGCAGCTTAAGCGGGGGGGCCTCCAATGAGCAGTTCTTC. Its protein is CASSLSGGASNEQFF.

The rearrangement uses TRBV20-1 and TRBJ2-6; D remains unclear. V was shortened by 0 bases and J by 0 bases, with 6 bases between the two germline ends. CDR3 length: 15 amino acids. The V gene's germline CDR1 is DFQATT and CDR2 SNEGSKA (reference sequence). CDR3 nucleotide sequence: TGCAGTGCTAGAGATATCGCCTCTGGGGCCAACGTCCTGACTTTC. This translates into CSARDIASGANVLTF.

The genes are TRBV6-2 or TRBV6-3 and TRBJ1-2; the match to TRBD1 covers 8 bases. Trimming at V came to 6 bases and at J to 2 bases, leaving 17 bases not matched to a gene. CDR1 MNHEY and CDR2 SVGEGT come from the germline V gene. CDR3 size: 18 residues. The CDR3 sequence is CASRPTQWPGGSNYGYTF. The CDR3 DNA reads TGTGCCAGCAGACCAACCCAATGGCCAGGGGGCTCCAACTATGGCTACACCTTC.

This clonotype was seen once. The V gene is TRBV24-1, the J gene TRBJ1-4; D call uncertain. This CDR3 has 16 residues. Germline CDR1 KGHDR, CDR2 SFDVKD. Between the trimmed V and J ends, which lost 2 bases and 7 bases, there was a span of 16 bases. The CDR3 loop reads CATSDSQYGRIEKLFF. CDR3 DNA: TGTGCCACCAGTGATTCCCAATATGGGAGGATTGAAAAACTGTTTTTT.

The rearrangement uses TRBV27 and TRBJ2-2; tentatively, D is TRBD1 (5 bases). Germline V gives CDR1 MNHEY, CDR2 SMNVEV (reference sequence). Deletions cut 5 bases from V and 1 base from J, with 11 bases between. This CDR3 comprises 15 residues. The chain's CDR3 is CASSAGFLNTGELFF. CDR3 coding DNA: TGTGCCAGCAGTGCAGGGTTCCTGAACACCGGGGAGCTGTTTTTT.

This clonotype has only a few counts. V usage is TRBV27 and J usage is TRBJ2-7, with D possibly TRBD1 on 7 matching bases. The CDR3 has 17 residues. V gave up 2 bases and J gave up 2 bases, with 19 bases separating them. Per germline, CDR1 MNHEY and CDR2 SMNVEV (reference sequence). CDR3 sequence reads: CASSLSQGGPFTYEQYF. The DNA for the CDR3 is TGTGCCAGCAGTTTAAGCCAGGGGGGCCCCTTTACCTACGAGCAGTACTTC.

The chain has TRBV27 and TRBJ2-1; maybe TRBD2 (6 bases). Germline CDR1 MNHEY, CDR2 SMNVEV (reference sequence). This CDR3 spans 16 amino acids. Trimming took off 4 bases at V and 2 bases at J, with 15 bases between the two ends. CDR3 in amino acids: CASSSRGSSPYNEQFF. The CDR3 DNA reads as TGTGCCAGCAGTTCCCGGGGGAGTTCTCCCTACAATGAGCAGTTCTTC.

This sequence joins TRBV27 and TRBJ2-7, with 10 bases that match TRBD1. This CDR3 comprises 16 residues. CDR1 and CDR2 (germline): MNHEY, SMNVEV (reference sequence). V shed 5 bases, J shed 3 bases, and the junction held 10 bases outside the gene matches. The CDR3 DNA sequence: TGTGCCAGCAGTCCACGGGACAGGGGACAATACTACGAGCAGTACTTC. Translation: CASSPRDRGQYYEQYF.

This sequence joins TRBV21-1 and TRBJ2-2. TRBV21-1 counts as a pseudogene. This CDR3 spans 15 amino acids. CDR3 region: CASSKVAVFTGELFF. For the CDR3, the DNA is TGTGCCAGCAGCAAAGTAGCAGTTTTTACCGGGGAGCTGTTTTTT.

J is TRBJ2-4 and V is TRBV7-9; 7 bases are shared with TRBD1. The tail of the sequence fits TRBJ2-5 better, so the J call may be wrong. Germline V gene data show CDR1 as SEHNR and CDR2 as FQNEAQ (reference sequence). The CDR3 runs to 14 residues. The CDR3 is CASSSRYRGETQYF. CDR3 sequence (DNA): TGTGCCAGCAGCTCACGCTACAGGGGAGAGACCCAGTACTTC.

This clonotype was recorded only once. The chain couples TRBV6-5 to TRBJ1-5; D uncertain. Trimming stripped 6 bases from V and 0 bases from J, with 15 bases between. CDR1 MNHEY and CDR2 SVGAGI come from the germline V gene. The CDR3 spans 16 residues. The CDR3 region is CASSPRGDYSNQPQHF. The CDR3 DNA reads TGTGCCAGCAGCCCTCGGGGAGATTATAGCAATCAGCCCCAGCATTTT.

This clonotype occurred a few times. V gene TRBV29-1 combines with J gene TRBJ2-3; tentatively, D is TRBD1 or TRBD2 (5 bases each). Germline V gene data show CDR1 as SQVTM and CDR2 as ANQGSEA. The CDR3 extends over 19 amino acids. V was trimmed by 2 bases and J by 7 bases, leaving 31 bases between them. CDR3 sequence (DNA): TGCAGCGTTGAAAGAGGACGGGGTGGTAGCAGGGAAAGACTCAATACGCAGTATTTT. This encodes CSVERGRGGSRERLNTQYF.

The count of this clonotype is one. The chain has TRBV20-1 and TRBJ2-1; D is perhaps TRBD2 (7 bases). CDR3 length equals 15 residues. Germline V gene sequence: CDR1 DFQATT, CDR2 SNEGSKA (reference sequence). Between the trimmed V and J ends, which lost 4 bases and 4 bases, there was a span of 17 bases. CDR3 in amino acids: CSAKGGGPTYNEQFF. The CDR3 DNA follows: TGCAGTGCTAAGGGGGGGGGGCCCACTTACAATGAGCAGTTCTTC.

This clonotype was counted a few times. The chain recombines TRBV20-1 with TRBJ1-2; D unclear. Germline V CDR1 and CDR2: DFQATT, SNEGSKA (reference sequence). Trimming stripped 6 bases from V and 4 bases from J, with 12 bases between. This CDR3 has 12 residues. The CDR3 region has the DNA TGCAGTGCCCCAGGTCCCCTCTATGGCTACACCTTC. Its translation is CSAPGPLYGYTF.

This clonotype showed up just a few times. The chain joins TRBV13 to TRBJ2-5; the match to TRBD2 covers 7 bases. Germline V gene sequence: CDR1 PRHDT, CDR2 FYEKMQ (reference sequence). The CDR3 runs 15 residues. With V trimmed by 5 bases and J by 2 bases, 8 bases remained unmatched. The CDR3 DNA sequence: TGTGCCAGCAGCGCGCGGGGGTCTTTTCAAGAGACCCAGTACTTC. Residues: CASSARGSFQETQYF.